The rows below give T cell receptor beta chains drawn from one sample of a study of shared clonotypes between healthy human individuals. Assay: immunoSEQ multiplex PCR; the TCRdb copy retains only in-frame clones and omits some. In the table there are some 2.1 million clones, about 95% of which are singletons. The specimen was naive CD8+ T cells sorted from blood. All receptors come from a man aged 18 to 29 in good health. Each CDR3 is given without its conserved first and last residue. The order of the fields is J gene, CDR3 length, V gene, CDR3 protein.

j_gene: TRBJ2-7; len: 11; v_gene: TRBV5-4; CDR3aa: ASKVWASNEQY
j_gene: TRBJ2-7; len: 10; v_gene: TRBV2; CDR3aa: ASSDDGEVSG
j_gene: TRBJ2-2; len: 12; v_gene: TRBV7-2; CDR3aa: ASSSPGRTGELF
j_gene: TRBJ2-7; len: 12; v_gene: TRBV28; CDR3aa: ASSPREGVHEQY
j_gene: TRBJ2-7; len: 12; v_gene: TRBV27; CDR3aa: ASSLSATSYEQY
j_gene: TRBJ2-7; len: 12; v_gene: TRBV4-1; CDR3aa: ASSSGTPTYEQY
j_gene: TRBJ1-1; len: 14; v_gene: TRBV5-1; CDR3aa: ASSLAGGTGITEAF
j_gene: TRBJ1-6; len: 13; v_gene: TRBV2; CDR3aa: ASREGHNPNSPLH
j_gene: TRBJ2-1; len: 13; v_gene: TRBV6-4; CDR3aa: ASSEPGLGPDEQF
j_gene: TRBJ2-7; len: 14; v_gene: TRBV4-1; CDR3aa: ASSQDRQGLSYEQY